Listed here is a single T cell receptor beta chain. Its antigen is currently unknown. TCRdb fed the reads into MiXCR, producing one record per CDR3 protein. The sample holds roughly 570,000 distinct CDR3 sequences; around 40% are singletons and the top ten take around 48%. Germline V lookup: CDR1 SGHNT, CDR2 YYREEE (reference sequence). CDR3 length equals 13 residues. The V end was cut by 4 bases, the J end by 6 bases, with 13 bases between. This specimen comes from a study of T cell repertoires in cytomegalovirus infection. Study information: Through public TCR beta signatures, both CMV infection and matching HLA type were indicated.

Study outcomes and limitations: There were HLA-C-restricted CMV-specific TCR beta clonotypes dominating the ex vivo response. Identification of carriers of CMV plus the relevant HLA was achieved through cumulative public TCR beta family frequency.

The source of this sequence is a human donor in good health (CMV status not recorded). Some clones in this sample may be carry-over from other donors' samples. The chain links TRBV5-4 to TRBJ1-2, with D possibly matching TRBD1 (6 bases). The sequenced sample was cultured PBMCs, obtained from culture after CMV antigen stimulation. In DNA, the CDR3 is TGTGCCAGCAGCCTAGACAGGTCCGATGGCTACACCTTC. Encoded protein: CASSLDRSDGYTF.